What follows are 32 T cell receptor beta chains derived from one specimen sequenced in a study of T cell responses to AZD1222 COVID-19 vaccine. Sequencing used immunoSEQ multiplex PCR; TCRdb keeps in-frame clones, though not all of them. The sample includes 65,000 to 95,000 clones, 80% to 90% seen only once; the top ten take less than 15%. The input for sequencing was peripheral blood, taken on day 0 of AZD1222 vaccination. Receptors originate from an adult in good health.

The J gene is TRBJ2-5, the V gene TRBV5-5; TRBD1 might be the D (6 bases). This CDR3 contains 14 residues. The germline gives CDR1 SGHKS, CDR2 YYEKEE (reference sequence). Trimming took 6 bases from V and 1 from J, leaving 13 bases between them. For the CDR3, the DNA is TGTGCCAGCACGGCAGGGGTGATCCAAGAGACCCAGTACTTC. This translates into CASTAGVIQETQYF.

The J gene is TRBJ2-5, the V gene TRBV6-2 or TRBV6-3; D might be TRBD1 (6 bases). Trimming took off 6 bases at V and 5 bases at J, with 25 bases between the two ends. CDR1 and CDR2 from the germline V gene are MNHEY and SVGEGT. This CDR3 spans 17 amino acids. The DNA for the CDR3 is TGTGCCAGCAGCCCCGGGACGGGGACAAGGCGGGTTGAGACCCAGTACTTC. This gives the protein CASSPGTGTRRVETQYF.

This sequence joins TRBV5-6 and TRBJ1-2; 7 bases line up with TRBD1. The ends lost 0 bases at V and 2 bases at J; junction bases unmatched: 1. This CDR3 has 14 amino acids. Germline loops: CDR1 SGHDT, CDR2 YYEEEE. CDR3 sequence reads: CASSLGRGNYGYTF. The CDR3 coding sequence is TGTGCCAGCAGCTTGGGCAGGGGGAACTATGGCTACACCTTC.

The chain employs TRBV10-3 and TRBJ2-7; D not certain. Germline CDR1 reads ENHRY; CDR2 reads SYGVKD. The V and J ends lost 4 bases and 5 bases respectively, with 6 bases between them. The CDR3 extends over 11 amino acids. In DNA form, the CDR3 reads TGTGCCATCAGTGGAGAGAACGAGCAGTACTTC. Amino acid sequence: CAISGENEQYF.

The chain joins TRBV5-4 to TRBJ2-1; 8 bases line up with TRBD2. Looked up from germline, CDR1 is SGHNT and CDR2 is YYREEE (reference sequence). Trimming at V came to 4 bases and at J to 8 bases, leaving 2 bases not matched to a gene. The CDR3 contains 12 residues. The CDR3 DNA sequence: TGTGCCAGCAGCGCGGGACTAGATGAGCAGTTCTTC. Protein sequence: CASSAGLDEQFF.

This clone was found a few times. The chain links TRBV6-1 to TRBJ1-1; D remains unclear. The CDR3 runs 12 residues. Trimming removed 7 bases from V and 0 bases from J, with 6 bases in between. Germline CDR1 is MNHNS and CDR2 is SASEGT. CDR3 residues: CASIQMNTEAFF. The CDR3 DNA is TGTGCCAGCATCCAAATGAACACTGAAGCTTTCTTT.

V and J are TRBV6-2 or TRBV6-3 and TRBJ2-1; no clear D. The CDR3 is 14 residues long. The germline V and J ends were trimmed by 4 bases and 9 bases, with 16 bases remaining between them. CDR1 and CDR2 (germline): MNHEY, SVGEGT. For the CDR3, the DNA is TGTGCCAGCAGTTTCTGGCTGGTTGGCGGTGAGCAGTTCTTC. Translated, it gives CASSFWLVGGEQFF.

This clone was detected once. This chain joins TRBV4-3 and TRBJ1-1; D possibly corresponds to TRBD1 (6 bases). V lost 4 bases, J lost 4 bases, and 16 bases lay in between. The CDR3 length is 15 residues. The V gene's germline CDR1 is LGHNA and CDR2 YSLEER. The CDR3 DNA reads as TGCGCCAGCAGCCTAGGGGGGGGGCCTCGCACTGAAGCTTTCTTT. It is translated as CASSLGGGPRTEAFF.

The chain couples TRBV12-3 or TRBV12-4 to TRBJ2-2; D gene ambiguous. V lost 3 bases, J lost 9 bases, and 5 bases lay in between. The CDR3 is made up of 11 amino acids. The CDR3 protein is CASSFEWELFF. The CDR3 nucleotides are TGTGCCAGCAGTTTTGAGTGGGAGCTGTTTTTT.

The chain couples TRBV19 to TRBJ1-2; 7 bases match TRBD1. CDR3 length equals 14 residues. Germline CDR1 reads LNHDA; CDR2 reads SQIVND (reference sequence). V gave up 7 bases and J gave up 2 bases; unmatched junction bases: 7. DNA of the CDR3: TGTGCCAGTAATCCGGGACAGAGAAACTATGGCTACACCTTC. This codes for CASNPGQRNYGYTF.

The genes are TRBV29-1 and TRBJ2-1; D unclear. With 8 bases removed from V and 5 bases from J, the gap between germline ends came to 13 bases. Germline CDR1 reads SQVTM; CDR2 reads ANQGSEA. This CDR3 has 12 amino acids. The DNA for the CDR3 is TGCAGCCTTTCGAGGTCGAACAATGAGCAGTTCTTC. Its protein product is CSLSRSNNEQFF.

The chain combines TRBV13 with TRBJ1-2; no definite D call. V was clipped by 6 bases and J by 4 bases, with 18 bases between them. The CDR3 sequence is 15 residues long. In germline, CDR1 is PRHDT, CDR2 FYEKMQ (reference sequence). The CDR3 coding sequence is TGTGCCAGCAGTTCCTCAGAGGCCGGCGGCTATGGCTACACCTTC. Its protein product is CASSSSEAGGYGYTF.

This chain connects TRBV25-1 to TRBJ2-2; TRBD1 might be the D (6 bases). Per the germline V gene, CDR1 is MGHDK and CDR2 is SYGVNS. This CDR3 comprises 13 residues. V was clipped by 6 bases and J by 7 bases, with 12 bases between them. The chain's CDR3 is CASSQDRSGELFF. The CDR3 DNA sequence: TGTGCCAGCAGCCAAGACAGGAGCGGGGAGCTGTTTTTT.

The chain recombines TRBV7-2 with TRBJ1-3, with D perhaps matching TRBD1 (6 bases). The V and J ends lost 4 bases and 0 bases respectively, with 10 bases between them. This CDR3 region has 15 residues. Germline lookup yields CDR1 SGHTA and CDR2 FQGNSA. The CDR3: CASSSQGFSGNTIYF. The CDR3 DNA is TGTGCCAGCAGCTCACAGGGCTTCTCTGGAAACACCATATATTTT.

This chain links TRBV18 with TRBJ2-2, with D unclear. Germline CDR1 is KGHSH and CDR2 is LQKENI. V lost 3 bases to trimming and J lost 4 bases, with 3 bases between them. This CDR3 has 12 residues. The CDR3: CASSPGTGELFF. CDR3 in DNA: TGTGCCAGCTCACCGGGCACCGGGGAGCTGTTTTTT.

V usage is TRBV7-8 and J usage is TRBJ2-3; TRBD2 aligns across 14 bases. V trimming: 7 bases; J trimming: 9 bases; junction bases outside the gene matches: 9. Germline CDR1 and CDR2: SGHVS and FQNEAQ. The CDR3 consists of 15 residues. The CDR3 DNA reads as TGTGCCAGCACCCTAAGCGGACTAGCGGGGGGAACGCAGTATTTT. As protein: CASTLSGLAGGTQYF.

This clone was observed once. The chain is built from TRBV28 and TRBJ1-2; D might be TRBD1 (6 bases). This CDR3 spans 13 amino acids. The V gene lost 5 bases and the J gene lost 3 bases, with 10 bases spanning the gap. The V gene's germline CDR1 is MDHEN and CDR2 SYDVKM. CDR3 nucleotides: TGTGCCAGCAGTACCGGGACACACTATGGCTACACCTTC. This gives the protein CASSTGTHYGYTF.

The chain combines TRBV29-1 with TRBJ2-3, with TRBD1 matching over 8 bases. This CDR3 has 13 amino acids. The trim removed 6 bases at V and 6 bases at J, leaving 8 bases unmatched. The germline CDR1 and CDR2 sequences are SQVTM and ANQGSEA. CDR3 sequence reads: CSVRTGSVDTQYF. As DNA, the CDR3 is TGCAGCGTCCGGACAGGGTCGGTGGATACGCAGTATTTT.

The CDR3 protein is CASSPSAEKNYGYTF. Here the CDR3 DNA reads TGTGCCAGCAGCCCCTCAGCAGAGAAAAACTATGGCTACACCTTC. The chain uses TRBV14 and TRBJ1-2, with D unresolved. Germline CDR1 and CDR2: SGHDN and FVKESK. This CDR3 is 15 amino acids long. Trimming left V 4 bases short and J 2 bases short, with 14 bases between.

The V and J genes are TRBV7-9 and TRBJ2-7, with TRBD1 as a possible D gene (6 bases). Deletions cut 1 base from V and 6 bases from J, with 13 bases between. Germline lookup yields CDR1 SEHNR and CDR2 FQNEAQ (reference sequence). This CDR3 has 14 residues. The CDR3 is CASSLVVRGSEQYF. In DNA, the CDR3 is TGTGCCAGCAGCTTAGTAGTTAGGGGGAGCGAGCAGTACTTC.

The V and J genes are TRBV4-1 and TRBJ1-1; 7 positions agree with TRBD1. Germline-derived CDR1 and CDR2 are MGHRA and YSYEKL. This CDR3 has 14 residues. V shed 5 bases and J 2 bases; nucleotides not matched to a gene: 5. The CDR3 reads CASSETGKNTEAFF. CDR3 nucleotide sequence: TGCGCCAGCAGCGAGACAGGGAAAAACACTGAAGCTTTCTTT.

DNA for the CDR3: TGTGCCATCAGGGATCCGGGGGCTGGGGCCAACGTCCTGACTTTC. Its translation: CAIRDPGAGANVLTF. V is TRBV10-3 and J is TRBJ2-6, with D possibly being TRBD2 (6 bases). The V gene lost 6 bases and the J gene lost 2 bases, with 11 bases spanning the gap. This CDR3 is built from 15 residues. CDR1 ENHRY and CDR2 SYGVKD come from the germline V gene.

In this sample, this clone turned up a few times. This chain connects TRBV2 to TRBJ2-7, with 10 nucleotides matching TRBD2. This CDR3 is 13 amino acids long. The germline gives CDR1 SNHLY, CDR2 FYNNEI. V gave up 8 bases and J gave up 6 bases; unmatched junction bases: 7. CDR3 sequence: CASSSGGDGEQYF. The CDR3 coding sequence is TGTGCCAGCTCGAGCGGGGGGGACGGCGAGCAGTACTTC.

The rearrangement joins TRBV6-2 or TRBV6-3 to TRBJ2-7; D not certain. Deletions cut 2 bases from V and 0 bases from J, with 5 bases between. The germline CDR1 and CDR2 sequences are MNHEY and SVGEGT. The CDR3 sequence is 13 residues long. CDR3 sequence: CASSYTHSYEQYF. Here the CDR3 DNA reads TGTGCCAGCAGTTACACCCACTCCTACGAGCAGTACTTC.

This clone occurred a few times. This chain joins TRBV5-8 and TRBJ2-4; TRBD2 matches at 7 bases. Germline CDR1 reads SGHTS; CDR2 reads YDEGEE. The CDR3 contains 14 residues. J was trimmed by 7 bases and V by 4 bases; bases with no gene match: 8. The chain's CDR3 is CASSESSGGNIQYF. CDR3 bases: TGTGCCAGCAGCGAATCCTCCGGGGGGAACATTCAGTACTTC.

The V call is TRBV18, the J call TRBJ1-1; D perhaps matches TRBD1 (5 bases). The CDR3 has 13 residues. Germline CDR1 and CDR2: KGHSH and LQKENI. V lost 5 bases to trimming and J lost 1 base, with 8 bases between them. This CDR3 reads CASSDGQNTEAFF. Written as DNA, the CDR3 is TGTGCCAGCTCAGACGGACAGAACACTGAAGCTTTCTTT.

The V and J genes are TRBV9 and TRBJ1-4; 9 bases are a match to TRBD1. This CDR3 contains 17 residues. Trimming took 0 bases from V and 9 from J; bases not matched to a gene: 12. Germline V gives CDR1 SGDLS, CDR2 YYNGEE. The CDR3 bases are TGTGCCAGCAGCGTAGGGGCCGGGACAGGGTACAGTCAAAAACTGTTTTTT. This sequence encodes CASSVGAGTGYSQKLFF.

The chain links TRBV10-3 to TRBJ2-7, with D perhaps being TRBD1 or TRBD2 (5 bases each). V was trimmed by 5 bases and J by 4 bases, leaving 24 bases between them. Germline V gene lookup returns CDR1 ENHRY and CDR2 SYGVKD. This CDR3 is built from 17 residues. CDR3 coding DNA: TGTGCCATCAGTTCACCCCGAGGGGCAGGGAGAATGTACGAGCAGTACTTC. Amino acids: CAISSPRGAGRMYEQYF.

The chain joins TRBV6-5 to TRBJ2-3; D unresolved. The CDR3 runs to 11 residues. CDR1 and CDR2 from the germline V gene are MNHEY and SVGAGI. V lost 0 bases and J 7 bases, leaving 2 bases between the germline ends. The CDR3 sequence is CASSYSYTQYF. The CDR3 DNA reads TGTGCCAGCAGTTACTCCTATACGCAGTATTTT.

V usage is TRBV19 and J usage is TRBJ1-1; D remains unclear. CDR3 length: 15 residues. Germline values: CDR1 LNHDA, CDR2 SQIVND (reference sequence). The ends were cut back, 4 bases at V and 2 bases at J, with 14 bases in the middle. The CDR3 nucleotides read TGTGCCAGTAGTAGGCTGCCCGAGGGAAACACTGAAGCTTTCTTT. It codes for CASSRLPEGNTEAFF.

This clone came up a few times. The rearrangement uses TRBV19 and TRBJ1-5; perhaps TRBD1 as D (6 bases). The CDR3 runs 16 residues. Trimming cost V 6 bases and J 7 bases, with 22 bases left between them. Germline CDR1 LNHDA, CDR2 SQIVND (reference sequence). The CDR3 reads CASRTPGGASGQPQHF. CDR3 DNA sequence: TGTGCCAGTAGGACCCCCGGGGGGGCGAGTGGACAGCCCCAGCATTTT.

V usage is TRBV7-8 and J usage is TRBJ1-5, with D uncertain. This CDR3 is 15 amino acids long. Germline values: CDR1 SGHVS, CDR2 FQNEAQ. Trimming pared 5 bases from V and 0 bases from J, leaving 11 bases between. The CDR3 is CASSPQDGSNQPQHF. The CDR3 DNA sequence: TGTGCCAGCAGCCCCCAGGACGGTAGCAATCAGCCCCAGCATTTT.